This T cell receptor (beta chain) was recorded in a study of human T cells and chemical hapten exposure. The table lists this clonotype with many counts. The sample's time point: patch test 1, 2 weeks after DPC sensitization. Treatment described: therapeutic diphenylcyclopropenone sensitization with weekly scalp DPC. Using its own MiXCR run on the RACE reads, TCRdb lists one record per CDR3 protein. The data contain about 82,000 distinct CDR3 sequences, roughly 10% of them singletons. The receptor comes from a woman aged 45 to 65 with alopecia areata. Some clones in this sample may be carry-over from other donors' samples. Sequenced material: whole blood, taken in connection with sensitization to the hapten diphenylcyclopropenone (DPC).

The CDR3 coding sequence is TGTGCCAGCAGCTCATGGGACAGGCCGAATGGCTACACCTTC. This sequence encodes CASSSWDRPNGYTF. The rearrangement uses TRBV7-9 and TRBJ1-2, with 8 bases lining up with TRBD1. The germline CDR1 and CDR2 sequences are SEHNR and FQNEAQ (reference sequence). The CDR3 totals 14 residues. V lost 4 bases, J lost 6 bases, and 7 bases stayed unmatched.